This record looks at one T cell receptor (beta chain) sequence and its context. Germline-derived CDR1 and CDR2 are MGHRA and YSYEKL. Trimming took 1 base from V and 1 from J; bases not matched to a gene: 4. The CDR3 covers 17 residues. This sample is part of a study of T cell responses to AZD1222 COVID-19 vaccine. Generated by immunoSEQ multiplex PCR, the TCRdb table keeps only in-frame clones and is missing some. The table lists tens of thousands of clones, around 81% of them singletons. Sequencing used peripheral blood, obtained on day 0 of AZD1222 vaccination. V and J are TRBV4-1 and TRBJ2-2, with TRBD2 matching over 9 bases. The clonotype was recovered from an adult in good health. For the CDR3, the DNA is TGCGCCAGCAGCCAAGTACTAGCGGGTTTGAACACCGGGGAGCTGTTTTTT. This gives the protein CASSQVLAGLNTGELFF.